The sequence of this T cell receptor (beta chain) was determined in a study of shared clonotypes between healthy human individuals. Study-level information: The plates for each donor numbered three CD4 naive, three CD4 memory, two CD8 naive and one CD8 memory. Study-level results: Naive subsets usually exceeded memory subsets in estimated richness.

The protocol was immunoSEQ multiplex PCR, while the TCRdb copy is restricted to in-frame clones and leaves out a portion. The sample has around 1.4 million clones, 97% to 99% seen once. On this clone: Its specificity is not known.

V lost 1 base to trimming and J lost 14 bases, with 10 bases between them. This CDR3 comprises 11 residues. CDR1 LGHNA and CDR2 YSLEER come from the germline V gene. The genes are TRBV4-3 and TRBJ2-3, with unresolved D. The sequenced sample consisted of naive CD4+ T cells sorted from blood. Subset here: CD45RA+ positively selected. The clonotype was recovered from a man in his thirties or forties in good health. As DNA, the CDR3 is TGCGCCAGCAGCCAAGGATTCCGGAGGTATTTT. Its translation: CASSQGFRRYF.